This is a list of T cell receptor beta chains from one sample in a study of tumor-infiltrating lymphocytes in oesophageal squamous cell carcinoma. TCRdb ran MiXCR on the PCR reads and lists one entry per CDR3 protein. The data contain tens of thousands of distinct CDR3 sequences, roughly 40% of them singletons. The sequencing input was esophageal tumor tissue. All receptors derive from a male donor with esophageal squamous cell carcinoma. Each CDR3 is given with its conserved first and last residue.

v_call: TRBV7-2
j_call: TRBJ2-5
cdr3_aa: CASSPGGGRETQYF

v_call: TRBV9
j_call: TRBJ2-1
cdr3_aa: CASSVRGSAYNEQFF

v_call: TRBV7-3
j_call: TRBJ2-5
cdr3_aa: CASSSPGGIADTQYF

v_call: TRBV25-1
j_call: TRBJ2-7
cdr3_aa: CASSVQGGAQYF

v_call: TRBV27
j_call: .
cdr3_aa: CASSLWAGVLGGNEQFF

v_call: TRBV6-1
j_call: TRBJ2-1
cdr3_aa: CASSSLPGLGHEQFF

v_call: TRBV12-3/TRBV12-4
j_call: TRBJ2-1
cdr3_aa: CATKLAGGSEQFF

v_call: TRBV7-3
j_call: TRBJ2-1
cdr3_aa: CASSLERGAGETQFF

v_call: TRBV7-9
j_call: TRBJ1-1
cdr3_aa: CASSTTTGAGTEAFF

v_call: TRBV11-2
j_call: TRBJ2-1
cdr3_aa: CASSYGQDEQFF

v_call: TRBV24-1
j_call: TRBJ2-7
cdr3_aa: CATAGDRAHEQYF

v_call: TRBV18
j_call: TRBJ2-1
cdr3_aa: CASSLDTTQSGFF

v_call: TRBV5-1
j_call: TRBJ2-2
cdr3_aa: CASSSGQIRYTGELFF

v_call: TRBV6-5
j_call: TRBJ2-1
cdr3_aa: CASSYTAGTHSYNEQFF

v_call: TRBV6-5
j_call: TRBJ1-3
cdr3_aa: CASTYGTGASGNTIYF

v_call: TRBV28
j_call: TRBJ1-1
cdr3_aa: CASSLVSLVLGYMGVTEAFF

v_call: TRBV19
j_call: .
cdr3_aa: CASSIPSGASGEQYF

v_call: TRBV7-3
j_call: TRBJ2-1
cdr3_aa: CASSLRGGRDNEQFF

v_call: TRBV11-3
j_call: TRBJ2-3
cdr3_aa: CASSKSGGPDTQYF

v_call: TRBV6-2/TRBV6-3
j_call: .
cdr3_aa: CASSYSFGSYEQYF

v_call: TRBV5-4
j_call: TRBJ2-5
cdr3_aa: CASTLWRGGGETQYF

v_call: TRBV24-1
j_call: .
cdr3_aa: CATSDLGQGLETQYF

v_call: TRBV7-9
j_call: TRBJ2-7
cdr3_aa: CASSSHEQYF

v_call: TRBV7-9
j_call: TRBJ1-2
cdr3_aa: CASSLGGGDGDGYTF

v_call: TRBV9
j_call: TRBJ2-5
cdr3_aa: CASSAINVRYNEQYF